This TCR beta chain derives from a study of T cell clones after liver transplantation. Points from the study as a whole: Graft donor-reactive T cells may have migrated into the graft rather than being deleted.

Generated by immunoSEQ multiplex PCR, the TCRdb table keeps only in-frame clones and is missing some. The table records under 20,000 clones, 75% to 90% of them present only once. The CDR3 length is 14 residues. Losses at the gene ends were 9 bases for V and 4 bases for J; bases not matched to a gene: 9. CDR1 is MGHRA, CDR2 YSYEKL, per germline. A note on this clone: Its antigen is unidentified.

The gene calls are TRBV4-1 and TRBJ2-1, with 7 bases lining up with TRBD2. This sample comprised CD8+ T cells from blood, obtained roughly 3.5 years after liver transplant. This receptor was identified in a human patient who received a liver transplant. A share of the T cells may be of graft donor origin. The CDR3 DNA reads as TGCGCCAGGGCCCTGGAGCGGGATTACAATGAGCAGTTCTTC. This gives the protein CARALERDYNEQFF.